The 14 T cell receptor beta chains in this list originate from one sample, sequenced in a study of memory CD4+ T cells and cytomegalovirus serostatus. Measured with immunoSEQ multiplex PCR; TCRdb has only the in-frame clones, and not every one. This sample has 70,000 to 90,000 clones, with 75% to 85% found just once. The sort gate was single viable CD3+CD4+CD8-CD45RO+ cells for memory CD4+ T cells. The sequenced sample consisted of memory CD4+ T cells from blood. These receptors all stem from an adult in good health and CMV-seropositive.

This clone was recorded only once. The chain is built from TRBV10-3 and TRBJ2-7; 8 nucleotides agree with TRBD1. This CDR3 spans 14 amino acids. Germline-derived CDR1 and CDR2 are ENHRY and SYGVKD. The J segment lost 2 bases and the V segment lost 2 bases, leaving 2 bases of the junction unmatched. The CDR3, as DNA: TGTGCCATCAGTGAGGTACAGGGGGCCTACGAGCAGTACTTC. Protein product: CAISEVQGAYEQYF.

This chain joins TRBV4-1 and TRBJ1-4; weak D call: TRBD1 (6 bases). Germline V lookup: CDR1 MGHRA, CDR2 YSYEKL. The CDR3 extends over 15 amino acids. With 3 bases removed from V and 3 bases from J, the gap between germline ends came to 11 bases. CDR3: CASSQSGQPNEKLFF. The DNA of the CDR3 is TGCGCCAGCAGCCAGTCCGGACAGCCTAATGAAAAACTGTTTTTT.

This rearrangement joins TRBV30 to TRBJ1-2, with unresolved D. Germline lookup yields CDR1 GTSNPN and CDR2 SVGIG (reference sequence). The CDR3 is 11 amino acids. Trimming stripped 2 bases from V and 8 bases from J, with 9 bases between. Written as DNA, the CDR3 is TGTGCCTGGAGTTCCGTTGAGGGCTACACCTTC. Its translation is CAWSSVEGYTF.

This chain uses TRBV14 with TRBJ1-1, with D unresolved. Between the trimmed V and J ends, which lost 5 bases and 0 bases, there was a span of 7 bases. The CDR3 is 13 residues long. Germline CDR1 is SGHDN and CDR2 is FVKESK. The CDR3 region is CASSWGVNTEAFF. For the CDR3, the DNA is TGTGCCAGCAGCTGGGGAGTGAACACTGAAGCTTTCTTT.

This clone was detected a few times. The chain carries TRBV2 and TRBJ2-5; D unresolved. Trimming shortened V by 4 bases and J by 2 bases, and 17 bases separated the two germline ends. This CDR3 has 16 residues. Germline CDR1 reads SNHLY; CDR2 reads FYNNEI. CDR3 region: CASSAGSPGSQETQYF. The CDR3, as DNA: TGTGCCAGCAGTGCCGGCAGTCCCGGATCGCAAGAGACCCAGTACTTC. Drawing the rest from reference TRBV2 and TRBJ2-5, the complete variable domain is EPEVTQTPSHQVTQMGQEVILRCVPISNHLYFYWYRQILGQKVEFLVSFYNNEISEKSEIFDDQFSVERPDGSNFTLKIRSTKLEDSAMYFCASSAGSPGSQETQYFGPGTRLLVL.

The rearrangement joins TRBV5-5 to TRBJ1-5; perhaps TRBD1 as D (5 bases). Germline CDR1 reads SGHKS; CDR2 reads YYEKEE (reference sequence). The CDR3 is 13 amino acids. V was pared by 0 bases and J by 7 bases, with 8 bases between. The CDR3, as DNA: TGTGCCAGCAGCTTGGGGGGGGAACAGCCCCAGCATTTT. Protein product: CASSLGGEQPQHF.

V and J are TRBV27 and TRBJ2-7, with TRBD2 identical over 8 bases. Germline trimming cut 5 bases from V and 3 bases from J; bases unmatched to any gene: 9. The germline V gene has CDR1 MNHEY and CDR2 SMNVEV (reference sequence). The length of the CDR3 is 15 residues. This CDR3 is CASSPPGGANYEQYF. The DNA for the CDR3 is TGTGCCAGCAGTCCACCGGGAGGGGCTAACTACGAGCAGTACTTC.

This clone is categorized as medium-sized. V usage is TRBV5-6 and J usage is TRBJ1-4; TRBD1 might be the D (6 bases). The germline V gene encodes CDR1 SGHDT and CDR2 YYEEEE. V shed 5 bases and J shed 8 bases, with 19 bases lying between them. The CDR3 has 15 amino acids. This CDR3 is CASRTSTGLGEKLFF. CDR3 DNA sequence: TGTGCCAGCAGGACCTCGACAGGTCTGGGAGAAAAACTGTTTTTT.

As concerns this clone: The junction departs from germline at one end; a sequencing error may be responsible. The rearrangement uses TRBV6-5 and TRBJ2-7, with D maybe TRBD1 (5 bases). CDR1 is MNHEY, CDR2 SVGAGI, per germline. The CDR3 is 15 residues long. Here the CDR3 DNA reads TGTGCCAGCAGTTACTCCTTAGGGGTGCATGCCCCATTCTGGTTC. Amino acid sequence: CASSYSLGVHAPFWF.

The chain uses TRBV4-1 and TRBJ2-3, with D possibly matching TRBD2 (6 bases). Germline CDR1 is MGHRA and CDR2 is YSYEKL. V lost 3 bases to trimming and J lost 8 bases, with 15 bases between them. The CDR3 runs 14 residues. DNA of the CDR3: TGCGCCAGCAGCCAGCCTCTAGCGTCAGCTACGCAGTATTTT. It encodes CASSQPLASATQYF.

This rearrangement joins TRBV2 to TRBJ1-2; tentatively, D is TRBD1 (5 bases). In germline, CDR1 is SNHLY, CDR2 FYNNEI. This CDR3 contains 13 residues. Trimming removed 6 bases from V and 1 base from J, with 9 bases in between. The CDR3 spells CASSVDSNYGYTF. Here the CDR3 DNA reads TGTGCCAGCAGCGTTGACAGTAACTATGGCTACACCTTC.

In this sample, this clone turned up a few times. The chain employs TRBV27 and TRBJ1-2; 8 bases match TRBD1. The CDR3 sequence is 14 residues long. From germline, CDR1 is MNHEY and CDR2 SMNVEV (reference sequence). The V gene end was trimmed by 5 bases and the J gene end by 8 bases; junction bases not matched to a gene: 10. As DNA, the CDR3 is TGTGCCAGCAGTCTCAGAGGCAGGGGGCTAGGCTACACCTTC. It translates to CASSLRGRGLGYTF.

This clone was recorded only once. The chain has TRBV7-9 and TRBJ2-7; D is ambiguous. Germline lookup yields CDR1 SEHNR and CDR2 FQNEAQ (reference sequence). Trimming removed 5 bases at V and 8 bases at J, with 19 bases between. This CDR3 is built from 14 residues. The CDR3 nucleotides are TGTGCCAGCAGCCAAAATTCTGGGGAAAGTAAGCAGTACTTC. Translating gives CASSQNSGESKQYF. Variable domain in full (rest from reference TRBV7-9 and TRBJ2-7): DTGVSQNPRHKITKRGQNVTFRCDPISEHNRLYWYRQTLGQGPEFLTYFQNEAQLEKSRLLSDRFSAERPKGSFSTLEIQRTEQGDSAMYLCASSQNSGESKQYFGPGTRLTVT.

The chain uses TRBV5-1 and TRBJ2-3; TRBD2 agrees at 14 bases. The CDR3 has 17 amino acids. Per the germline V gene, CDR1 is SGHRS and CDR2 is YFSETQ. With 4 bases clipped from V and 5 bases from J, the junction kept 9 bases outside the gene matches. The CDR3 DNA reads TGCGCCAGCAGCCGTACGACTAGCGGGAGGGGGGGAGATACGCAGTATTTT. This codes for CASSRTTSGRGGDTQYF.